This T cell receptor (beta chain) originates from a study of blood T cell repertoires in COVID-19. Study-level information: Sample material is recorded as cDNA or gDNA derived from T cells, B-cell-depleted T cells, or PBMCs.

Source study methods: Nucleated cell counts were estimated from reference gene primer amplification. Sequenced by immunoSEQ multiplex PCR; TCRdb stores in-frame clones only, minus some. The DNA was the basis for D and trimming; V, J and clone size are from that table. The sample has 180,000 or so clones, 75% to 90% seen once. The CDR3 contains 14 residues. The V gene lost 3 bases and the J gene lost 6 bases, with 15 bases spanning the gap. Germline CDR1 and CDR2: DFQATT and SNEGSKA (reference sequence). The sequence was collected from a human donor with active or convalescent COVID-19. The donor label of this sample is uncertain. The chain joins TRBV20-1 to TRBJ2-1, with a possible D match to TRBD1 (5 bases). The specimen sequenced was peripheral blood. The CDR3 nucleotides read TGCAGTGCTAGTGGAAAAGGGGCAGGCAATGAGCAGTTCTTC. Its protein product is CSASGKGAGNEQFF.